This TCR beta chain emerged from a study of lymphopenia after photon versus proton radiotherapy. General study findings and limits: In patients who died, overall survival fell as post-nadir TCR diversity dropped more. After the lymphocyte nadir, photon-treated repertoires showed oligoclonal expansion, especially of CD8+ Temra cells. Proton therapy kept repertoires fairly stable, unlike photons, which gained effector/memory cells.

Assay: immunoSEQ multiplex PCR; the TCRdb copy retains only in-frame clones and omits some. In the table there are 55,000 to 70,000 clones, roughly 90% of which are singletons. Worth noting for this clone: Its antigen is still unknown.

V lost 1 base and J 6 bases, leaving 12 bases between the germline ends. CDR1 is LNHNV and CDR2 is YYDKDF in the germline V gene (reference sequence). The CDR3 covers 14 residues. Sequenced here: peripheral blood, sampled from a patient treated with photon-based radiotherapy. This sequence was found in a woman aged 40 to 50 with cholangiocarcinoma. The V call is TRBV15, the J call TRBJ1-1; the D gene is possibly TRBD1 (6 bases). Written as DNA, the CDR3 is TGTGCCACCAGCAGAGGTGGGGGGCTATCTGAAGCTTTCTTT. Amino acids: CATSRGGGLSEAFF.